One and the same sample provided the 31 T cell receptor beta chains below, sequenced in a study of T cells in women clearing cervical HPV infection. Method: immunoSEQ multiplex PCR; TCRdb's copy keeps in-frame clones and lacks some. The sample totals about 26,000 clones. Sequenced sample: blood buffy coat. Every receptor here comes from a woman between 18 and 70 years old with a cervical HPV16 infection that either progressed to CIN3+ or cleared (not recorded which).

A note on this clone: The read ends 3 residues early relative to the CDR3; the germline J gene fills the gap. The same CDR3 is also encoded by other DNA sequences in this sample. The chain links TRBV5-1 to TRBJ2-7, with 9 bases fitting TRBD1. CDR1 and CDR2 (germline): SGHRS, YFSETQ. The CDR3 runs 14 residues. With V trimmed by 0 bases and J by 4 bases, 2 bases remained unmatched. The CDR3 DNA, read in part, is TGCGCCAGCAGCTTGGGACAGGGGGGGTACGAG. Amino acid sequence: CASSLGQGGYE. The entire CDR3 protein reads CASSLGQGGYEQYF. Based on the CDR3 plus reference TRBV5-1 and TRBJ2-7, the full variable domain is KAGVTQTPRYLIKTRGQQVTLSCSPISGHRSVSWYQQTPGQGLQFLFEYFSETQRNKGNFPGRFSGRQFSNSRSEMNVSTLELGDSALYLCASSLGQGGYEQYFGPGTRLTVT.

A word on this clone: The read terminates 3 residues before the CDR3 end, so the remaining end is supplied by the germline J gene. The chain combines TRBV5-1 with TRBJ1-2; no firm D call. There are 13 residues in the CDR3. CDR1 SGHRS and CDR2 YFSETQ come from the germline V gene. The CDR3 here is CASSGGPTYDYTF. CDR3 DNA, as far as it was read: TGCGCCAGCAGCGGCGGGCCTACCTACGAC. The variable domain in full, with the rest retrieved from reference TRBV5-1 and TRBJ1-2, is KAGVTQTPRYLIKTRGQQVTLSCSPISGHRSVSWYQQTPGQGLQFLFEYFSETQRNKGNFPGRFSGRQFSNSRSEMNVSTLELGDSALYLCASSGGPTYDYTFGSGTRLTVV.

Note on this clone: The DNA ends 3 residues before the CDR3 does, and the rest of the CDR3 is filled in from the germline J gene. The chain is built from TRBV29-1 and TRBJ1-2; maybe TRBD1 (6 bases). Germline V gives CDR1 SQVTM, CDR2 ANQGSEA. V lost 4 bases to trimming and J lost 7 bases, with 13 bases between them. This CDR3 is 12 amino acids long. The CDR3 sequence: CSVGQEGFGYTF. The part of the CDR3 DNA that was read is TGCAGCGTTGGACAGGAAGGGTTTGGC.

A word on this clone: The read terminates 3 residues before the CDR3 end, so the remaining end is supplied by the germline J gene. V gene TRBV19 combines with J gene TRBJ2-2, with a possible D match to TRBD1 (5 bases). Looked up from germline, CDR1 is LNHDA and CDR2 is SQIVND (reference sequence). CDR3 length: 14 amino acids. The CDR3 sequence is CASSLSAGANVLFF. The part of the CDR3 DNA that was read is TGTGCCAGTAGTCTATCGGCTGGGGCCAACGTG.

Of note for this clone: The read ends 3 residues before the CDR3 terminus; that terminus is restored from the germline J gene. V usage is TRBV6-4 and J usage is TRBJ2-2; D is ambiguous. The germline V gene encodes CDR1 MRHNA and CDR2 SNTAGT. The CDR3 consists of 14 residues. The V end lost 8 bases, the J end lost 8 bases, and 18 bases lay between the germline ends. The DNA read from the CDR3 is TGTGCCAGCGGTAAGGCCATATCGTCGGGGGAG. Translated, it gives CASGKAISSGE. The entire CDR3 reads CASGKAISSGELFF.

Note on this clone: The CDR3 end is not reached by the read, which stops 3 residues before it; the germline J gene fills it in. J is TRBJ2-7 and V is TRBV18; TRBD1 agrees at 7 bases. The junction had 8 bases not matched to a gene; V was cut back by 3 bases and J by 3 bases. Germline V gene sequence: CDR1 KGHSH, CDR2 LQKENI. The CDR3 has 15 residues. Partial CDR3 DNA: TGTGCCAGCTCACCCGCCGACAGGGTCGTCTACGAG. Its translation is CASSPADRVVYE. The whole CDR3 is CASSPADRVVYEQYF. Filled out from reference TRBV18 and TRBJ2-7, the complete variable domain reads NAGVMQNPRHLVRRRGQEARLRCSPMKGHSHVYWYRQLPEEGLKFMVYLQKENIIDESGMPKERFSAEFPKEGPSILRIQQVVRGDSAAYFCASSPADRVVYEQYFGPGTRLTVT.

Of note for this clone: The CDR3 extends 3 residues past the end of the read, so its final part is completed from the germline J gene. This rearrangement joins TRBV6-1 to TRBJ2-7; D is undetermined. This CDR3 has 13 amino acids. V lost 4 bases and J lost 1, with 8 bases in between. Germline CDR1 is MNHNS and CDR2 is SASEGT. CDR3: CASSAQVSYEQYF. The CDR3 bases that were read are TGTGCCAGCAGTGCCCAGGTATCCTACGAG.

For this clone: The CDR3 is cut off 3 residues early in the read; its end comes from the germline J gene. The chain employs TRBV5-4 and TRBJ2-7; 9 bases fit TRBD1. In germline, CDR1 is SGHNT, CDR2 YYREEE (reference sequence). The J segment lost 2 bases and the V segment lost 2 bases, leaving 5 bases of the junction unmatched. CDR3 size: 15 residues. Here the CDR3 reads CASSFQRTGAYEQYF. CDR3 bases read: TGTGCCAGCAGCTTTCAGCGGACAGGGGCCTACGAG.

Comments on this clone: Read sequence stops 3 residues before the CDR3 end, and the germline J gene provides the missing end. V is TRBV18 and J is TRBJ2-2, with 12 bases lining up with TRBD2. CDR1 is KGHSH and CDR2 is LQKENI in the germline V gene. J lost 7 bases, V lost 8 bases, and 14 bases had no gene match. This CDR3 is built from 17 residues. CDR3 region: CASPGTSGQFRDGELFF. The sequenced CDR3 bases are TGTGCCAGCCCCGGGACTAGCGGGCAATTCAGGGACGGGGAG.

In the case of this clone: The read ends 3 residues early relative to the CDR3; the germline J gene fills the gap. The V gene is TRBV29-1, the J gene TRBJ2-3, with D possibly TRBD2 on 6 matching bases. The CDR3 covers 13 residues. V lost 4 bases to trimming and J lost 2 bases, with 10 bases between them. Looked up from germline, CDR1 is SQVTM and CDR2 is ANQGSEA. The CDR3 is CSVGGEHTDTQYF. The DNA read from the CDR3 is TGCAGCGTTGGGGGGGAACACACAGATACG.

About this clone itself: The read ends 3 residues before the CDR3 terminus; that terminus is restored from the germline J gene. The sample contains more than one DNA sequence encoding this CDR3. V gene TRBV5-4 combines with J gene TRBJ1-3; TRBD1 matches 8 bases. J was trimmed by 8 bases and V by 0 bases; bases with no gene match: 7. Germline CDR1 is SGHNT and CDR2 is YYREEE (reference sequence). The CDR3 is 15 amino acids. The CDR3 protein is CASSLGQGAIDTIYF. The part of the CDR3 DNA that was read is TGTGCCAGCAGCTTGGGGCAGGGGGCGATAGACACC.

With respect to this clone: The read ends 3 residues before the CDR3 terminus; that terminus is restored from the germline J gene. The V gene is TRBV11-2, the J gene TRBJ2-7; 10 nucleotides agree with TRBD1. Germline V gene lookup returns CDR1 SGHAT and CDR2 FQNNGV. The V gene end was trimmed by 0 bases and the J gene end by 6 bases; junction bases not matched to a gene: 2. The length of the CDR3 is 14 residues. CDR3 amino acids: CASSLDRTGGEQYF. Partial CDR3 DNA: TGTGCCAGCAGCTTAGATCGGACAGGGGGCGAG.

As for this clone: The CDR3 goes on 3 residues after the read ends, and that part is filled in from the germline J gene. This sequence joins TRBV7-3 and TRBJ2-2, with TRBD2 matching over 7 bases. CDR1 is SGHTA, CDR2 FQGTGA, per germline. With V trimmed by 2 bases and J by 6 bases, 9 bases remained unmatched. CDR3 length equals 16 residues. The part of the CDR3 DNA that was read is TGTGCCAGCAGCTTAGGTCAGGGAGGGATTTCCGGGGAG. Encoded protein: CASSLGQGGISGE. The whole CDR3 protein reads CASSLGQGGISGELFF.

With respect to this clone: The read ends 3 residues shy of where the CDR3 ends; the end is completed using the germline J gene. The chain has TRBV18 and TRBJ2-2, with TRBD1 matching over 7 bases. Germline lookup yields CDR1 KGHSH and CDR2 LQKENI. The CDR3 has 17 amino acids. CDR3 DNA (partial): TGTGCCAGCTCACCACTATCTCGAGGGGGCGAGGGTGAAAAG. Residues: CASSPLSRGGEGEK. From start to end, the CDR3 is CASSPLSRGGEGEKLFF.

With respect to this clone: The read terminates 3 residues before the CDR3 end, so the remaining end is supplied by the germline J gene. The V and J genes are TRBV18 and TRBJ2-2; TRBD2 matches at 7 bases. This CDR3 region has 16 residues. The germline V gene has CDR1 KGHSH and CDR2 LQKENI. V was pared by 2 bases and J by 1 base, with 4 bases of the junction left unmatched. The CDR3 is CASSPFAGENTGELFF. The DNA read from the CDR3 is TGTGCCAGCTCACCATTTGCGGGGGAGAACACCGGGGAG.

With respect to this clone: The DNA ends 3 residues before the CDR3 does, and the rest of the CDR3 is filled in from the germline J gene. The rearrangement links TRBV5-1 to TRBJ1-1; TRBD1 agrees at 8 bases. Germline trimming cut 0 bases from V and 4 bases from J; bases unmatched to any gene: 5. The CDR3 is 15 amino acids. Germline-derived CDR1 and CDR2 are SGHRS and YFSETQ. The chain's CDR3 is CASSLEGTGGTEAFF. The sequenced part of the CDR3 DNA is TGCGCCAGCAGCTTGGAAGGGACAGGAGGCACTGAA. The whole variable domain, filled in from reference TRBV5-1 and TRBJ1-1, reads KAGVTQTPRYLIKTRGQQVTLSCSPISGHRSVSWYQQTPGQGLQFLFEYFSETQRNKGNFPGRFSGRQFSNSRSEMNVSTLELGDSALYLCASSLEGTGGTEAFFGQGTRLTVV.

The DNA read from the CDR3 is TGCGCCAGCAGCCCCGAGCTCGTTCTGGGACAGTACACTGAA. This sequence encodes CASSPELVLGQYTE. In full, the CDR3 is CASSPELVLGQYTEAFF. The V call is TRBV5-1, the J call TRBJ1-1, with 7 bases that match TRBD1. Coverage ceases 3 residues before the CDR3 finishes, and the germline J gene fills in the end. This CDR3 contains 17 residues. Germline lookup yields CDR1 SGHRS and CDR2 YFSETQ. The trim removed 4 bases at V and 3 bases at J, leaving 15 bases unmatched.

Concerning this clone: The read terminates 3 residues ahead of where the CDR3 ends, so the germline J gene completes it. The rearrangement joins TRBV18 to TRBJ1-1; D might be TRBD1 (6 bases). The CDR3 contains 16 residues. Per the germline V gene, CDR1 is KGHSH and CDR2 is LQKENI. V lost 3 bases and J 4 bases, leaving 18 bases between the germline ends. The covered CDR3 bases are TGTGCCAGCTCACCTAGCAGGGGCATGGGTAGCACTGAA. Amino acids: CASSPSRGMGSTE. The full CDR3 protein reads CASSPSRGMGSTEAFF.

In regard to this clone: The read stops 3 residues short of the end of the CDR3; the missing end is completed from the germline J gene. The V gene is TRBV7-9, the J gene TRBJ2-4; D unclear. Per the germline V gene, CDR1 is SEHNR and CDR2 is FQNEAQ (reference sequence). The CDR3 loop spans 15 amino acids. CDR3 bases read: TGTGCCAGCAGCTTTCTTCTCTTCCCTAACTATGGT. It codes for CASSFLLFPNYG. The whole CDR3 protein is CASSFLLFPNYGQYF.

Worth noting for this clone: The CDR3 end is not reached by the read, which stops 3 residues before it; the germline J gene fills it in. The chain joins TRBV6-2 or TRBV6-3 to TRBJ2-7; 9 positions agree with TRBD2. Germline CDR1 is MNHEY and CDR2 is SVGEGT. V lost 6 bases and J lost 3; bases outside the gene matches: 12. This CDR3 has 16 residues. The sequenced CDR3 bases are TGTGCCAGCAGCTCTCCGGCTAGCGGGATACACTACGAG. Protein product: CASSSPASGIHYE. In full, the CDR3 reads CASSSPASGIHYEQYF.

A word on this clone: The CDR3 is cut off 3 residues early in the read; its end comes from the germline J gene. The chain employs TRBV18 and TRBJ1-6; D not resolved. The CDR3 contains 15 residues. Germline CDR1 is KGHSH and CDR2 is LQKENI. V was cut by 3 bases and J by 4 bases, with 10 bases left in between. The DNA read from the CDR3 is TGTGCCAGCTCACCCAATGCAGATTATAATTCACCC. The encoded protein is CASSPNADYNSP. The entire CDR3 sequence reads CASSPNADYNSPLHF.

To note about this clone: The read stops 3 residues short of the end of the CDR3; the missing end is completed from the germline J gene. This sequence joins TRBV7-2 and TRBJ1-6; weak D call: TRBD1 (5 bases). The CDR3 sequence is 16 residues long. V was pared by 0 bases and J by 10 bases, with 16 bases between. In germline, CDR1 is SGHTA, CDR2 FQGNSA. CDR3 sequence reads: CASSLARMGPGSPLHF. The DNA read from the CDR3 is TGTGCCAGCAGCTTAGCGCGTATGGGGCCTGGATCACCC. Combining the CDR3 with reference TRBV7-2 and TRBJ1-6 gives the whole variable domain GAGVSQSPSNKVTEKGKDVELRCDPISGHTALYWYRQSLGQGLEFLIYFQGNSAPDKSGLPSDRFSAERTGGSVSTLTIQRTQQEDSAVYLCASSLARMGPGSPLHFGNGTRLTVT.

On this clone itself: The CDR3 is cut off 3 residues early in the read; its end comes from the germline J gene. V gene TRBV2 combines with J gene TRBJ2-7; maybe TRBD2 (6 bases). The CDR3 extends over 16 amino acids. Trimming left V 6 bases short and J 6 bases short, with 24 bases between. CDR1 and CDR2 (germline): SNHLY, FYNNEI. The part of the CDR3 DNA that was read is TGTGCCAGCAGAGGAGGGTCCACAGGTCTGAGAGGCGAG. This gives the protein CASRGGSTGLRGE. The whole CDR3 protein is CASRGGSTGLRGEQYF.

As to this clone: The read ends 3 residues early relative to the CDR3; the germline J gene fills the gap. J is TRBJ2-1 and V is TRBV11-1; perhaps D is TRBD1 or TRBD2 (5 bases each). The ends were cut back, 6 bases at V and 7 bases at J, with 19 bases in the middle. The germline V gene encodes CDR1 SGHAT and CDR2 FQDESV (reference sequence). The CDR3 is 15 residues long. The DNA read from the CDR3 is TGTGCCAGCAGGAGAGACGAGGGGATGGAAAATGAG. This gives the protein CASRRDEGMENE. The entire CDR3 reads CASRRDEGMENEQFF.

Of note for this clone: Read data end 3 residues before the CDR3 end; the end is taken from the germline J gene. The gene calls are TRBV20-1 and TRBJ2-1, with D tentatively TRBD2 (6 bases). Germline values: CDR1 DFQATT, CDR2 SNEGSKA (reference sequence). V was clipped by 2 bases and J by 4 bases, with 15 bases between them. The CDR3 totals 15 residues. This chain's CDR3 is CSARPGVAVYNEQFF. The DNA read from the CDR3 is TGCAGTGCTAGACCGGGGGTAGCGGTGTACAATGAG.

As concerns this clone: The read falls 3 residues short of the CDR3 end, and the missing part is taken from the germline J gene. The gene calls are TRBV7-2 and TRBJ2-1; D is uncertain. V was shortened by 3 bases and J by 6 bases, with 9 bases between the two germline ends. The germline V gene encodes CDR1 SGHTA and CDR2 FQGNSA. CDR3 length equals 13 residues. The CDR3 bases that were read are TGTGCCAGCAGCTTGTATACGGTCAATGAG. This sequence encodes CASSLYTVNE. The CDR3 reads in full as CASSLYTVNEQFF. Combining the CDR3 with reference TRBV7-2 and TRBJ2-1 gives the whole variable domain GAGVSQSPSNKVTEKGKDVELRCDPISGHTALYWYRQSLGQGLEFLIYFQGNSAPDKSGLPSDRFSAERTGGSVSTLTIQRTQQEDSAVYLCASSLYTVNEQFFGPGTRLTVL.

Concerning this clone itself: The sequence runs out 3 residues before the end of the CDR3; the remainder is reconstructed from the germline J gene. The genes are TRBV2 and TRBJ2-7; 12 bases agree with TRBD1. The ends lost 10 bases at V and 6 bases at J; junction bases unmatched: 10. The CDR3 contains 14 residues. From germline, CDR1 is SNHLY and CDR2 FYNNEI. Here the CDR3 reads CAKERTGQGAEQYF. The part of the CDR3 DNA that was read is TGTGCCAAGGAGAGAACGGGACAGGGGGCCGAG.

Comments on this clone: The CDR3 goes on 3 residues after the read ends, and that part is filled in from the germline J gene. The J gene is TRBJ2-3, the V gene TRBV7-2; 8 bases match TRBD2. The CDR3 sequence is 17 residues long. Germline V lookup: CDR1 SGHTA, CDR2 FQGNSA. Trimming cost V 0 bases and J 0 bases; bases outside gene matches: 5. The part of the CDR3 DNA that was read is TGTGCCAGCAGCTTAGCTAAAGCGGGGGCTAGCACAGATACG. It translates to CASSLAKAGASTDT. The entire CDR3 is CASSLAKAGASTDTQYF. The variable domain in full, completed from reference TRBV7-2 and TRBJ2-3, reads GAGVSQSPSNKVTEKGKDVELRCDPISGHTALYWYRQSLGQGLEFLIYFQGNSAPDKSGLPSDRFSAERTGGSVSTLTIQRTQQEDSAVYLCASSLAKAGASTDTQYFGPGTRLTVL.

About this clone itself: The missing CDR3 end, 3 residues past where the read stops, is filled in from the germline J gene. The chain joins TRBV19 to TRBJ2-7; TRBD2 aligns across 16 bases. V shed 5 bases and J 3 bases; nucleotides not matched to a gene: 4. CDR1 LNHDA and CDR2 SQIVND come from the germline V gene (reference sequence). The CDR3 is 16 amino acids. The CDR3 loop is CASSSGLAGGLYEQYF. The CDR3 bases that were read are TGTGCCAGTAGTTCGGGACTAGCGGGGGGGCTCTACGAG.

Comments on this clone: The read gets to within 3 residues of the CDR3 end, and the germline J gene fills in the rest. V usage is TRBV19 and J usage is TRBJ2-2, with TRBD2 matching over 12 bases. Germline CDR1 and CDR2: LNHDA and SQIVND (reference sequence). The junction had 9 bases not matched to a gene; V was cut back by 7 bases and J by 0 bases. CDR3 length: 18 residues. The sequenced part of the CDR3 DNA is TGTGCCAGTACCCCTGGGGCTAGCGGGGGGGCGAACACCGGGGAG. This sequence encodes CASTPGASGGANTGE. From start to end, the CDR3 is CASTPGASGGANTGELFF.

As for this clone: Read data end 3 residues before the CDR3 end; the end is taken from the germline J gene. V gene TRBV18 combines with J gene TRBJ1-4; 8 positions agree with TRBD1. Germline CDR1 reads KGHSH; CDR2 reads LQKENI. The CDR3 runs to 15 residues. Trimming cost V 5 bases and J 2 bases; bases outside gene matches: 4. The part of the CDR3 DNA that was read is TGTGCCAGCTCAAAAAACAGGGGGACTAATGAAAAA. This sequence encodes CASSKNRGTNEK. The CDR3 in its entirety is CASSKNRGTNEKLFF.